This T cell receptor (beta chain) was captured in a study of CD8+ T cells in alopecia areata. cDNA prepared by RNA extraction and subsequent reverse transcription served as the template for sequencing. Repertoires were generated with immunoSEQ multiplex PCR, while TCRdb's copy carries only in-frame clones and drops some. Seen here are about 100,000 clones, approximately 50% observed once, and the top ten hold over 20%. This clonotype originated in a human donor with alopecia areata. The sample consisted of NKG2D-low CD8+ T cells sorted from blood.

The CDR3 DNA is TGTGCCAGCAGTTTGAGCGGGAGTCCCTACAATGAGCAGTTCTTC. It yields the protein CASSLSGSPYNEQFF. This rearrangement joins TRBV27 to TRBJ2-1, with 8 bases aligning to TRBD2. Looked up from germline, CDR1 is MNHEY and CDR2 is SMNVEV (reference sequence). The CDR3 has 15 residues. The J segment lost 2 bases and the V segment lost 3 bases, leaving 3 bases of the junction unmatched.